Presented here are 26 T cell receptor beta chains from one specimen sequenced in a study of regulatory T cells in long-lasting Graves disease. Relying on iRepertoire HTBI primers and Arm-PCR of CDR3 regions, the team built TCR beta libraries. A single record per CDR3 protein comes from TCRdb applying MiXCR to the multiplex PCR reads. This table holds a few hundred thousand distinct CDR3 sequences, 23% found once. Time point denoted: persistent/refractory GD, antithyroid drugs over 5 years with positive TRAb. From PBMCs, RNA was extracted and then used to make the TCR library. Sample: peripheral blood mononuclear cells (PBMCs), taken when the disease was refractory, from a patient treated with antithyroid drugs. These receptors originate from a female donor with Graves disease.

This clonotype was recorded at least ten times. The chain employs TRBV18 and TRBJ2-2, with D possibly TRBD2 on 6 matching bases. Trimming removed 4 bases from V and 1 base from J, with 10 bases in between. Germline values: CDR1 KGHSH, CDR2 LQKENI. CDR3 length equals 15 residues. The CDR3 loop reads CASSRYSGNTGELFF. The CDR3 nucleotides are TGTGCCAGCTCACGGTATAGCGGGAACACCGGGGAGCTGTTTTTT.

This clonotype was detected ten times or more. The V call is TRBV29-1, the J call TRBJ2-4; no reliable D call. From germline, CDR1 is SQVTM and CDR2 ANQGSEA. Trimming pared 4 bases from V and 12 bases from J, leaving 19 bases between. The CDR3 is 13 residues long. CDR3 in amino acids: CSVVDPGLLSQYF. CDR3 nucleotide sequence: TGCAGCGTTGTGGATCCCGGGCTTCTTAGTCAGTACTTC.

This clonotype was counted only a few times. The chain carries TRBV10-2 and TRBJ2-7, with a tentative D call TRBD2 (6 bases). V was cut by 5 bases and J by 3 bases, with 11 bases left in between. This CDR3 comprises 13 residues. Germline CDR1 WSHSY, CDR2 SAAADI. The CDR3 region is CASSPGLNYEQYF. In DNA form, the CDR3 reads TGCGCCAGCAGTCCGGGACTTAACTACGAGCAGTACTTC.

A few counts support this clonotype. The J gene is TRBJ2-7, the V gene TRBV5-1; no reliable D call. Germline-derived CDR1 and CDR2 are SGHRS and YFSETQ. With 4 bases removed from V and 3 bases from J, the gap between germline ends came to 14 bases. The CDR3 has 14 residues. For the CDR3, the DNA is TGCGCCAGCAGCCATACCACCCCCGGCTACGAGCAGTACTTC. The encoded protein is CASSHTTPGYEQYF.

This chain connects TRBV28 to TRBJ2-1; 12 bases are shared with TRBD2. Unmatched junction bases numbered 7, after V lost 4 bases and J lost 0 bases. The CDR3 is 18 residues long. From germline, CDR1 is MDHEN and CDR2 SYDVKM. Written as DNA, the CDR3 is TGTGCCAGCAGTTCGGGACTAGCGGGCCAAAACTCCTACAATGAGCAGTTCTTC. The encoded protein is CASSSGLAGQNSYNEQFF.

In the case of this clonotype: A much larger clone differs by one base, so this may be a read error. CDR3 sequence: CASSSAAERMGRRYEQYF. The CDR3 DNA reads as TGTGCCAGCAGTAGCGCCGCGGAGCGTATGGGCCGGCGCTACGAGCAGTACTTC. The V call is TRBV28, the J call TRBJ2-7; D not certain. Trimming left V 5 bases short and J 3 bases short, with 26 bases between. The germline gives CDR1 MDHEN, CDR2 SYDVKM. CDR3 length: 18 residues.

This clonotype was found a few times. This chain joins TRBV30 and TRBJ1-1; D unclear. Germline V gives CDR1 GTSNPN, CDR2 SVGIG (reference sequence). There are 14 residues in the CDR3. V gave up 0 bases and J gave up 0 bases, with 8 bases separating them. CDR3 sequence reads: CAWSVNPMNTEAFF. The CDR3 DNA reads as TGTGCCTGGAGTGTCAATCCCATGAACACTGAAGCTTTCTTT.

This clonotype was counted many times. The chain couples TRBV27 to TRBJ2-7, with 8 nucleotides matching TRBD1. V lost 5 bases to trimming and J lost 13 bases; unmatched junction nucleotides: 10. This CDR3 comprises 12 residues. Germline-derived CDR1 and CDR2 are MNHEY and SMNVEV (reference sequence). CDR3 bases: TGTGCCAGCAGTCAGAGGACAGGGATAATCTACTTC. Residues: CASSQRTGIIYF.

The J gene is TRBJ2-2, the V gene TRBV5-1; 13 positions match TRBD2. Germline V CDR1 and CDR2: SGHRS, YFSETQ. CDR3 length: 18 amino acids. V shed 3 bases, J shed 5 bases, and the junction held 10 bases outside the gene matches. This chain's CDR3 is CASSSRETSGRITGELFF. CDR3 DNA: TGCGCCAGCAGCTCCCGGGAGACTAGCGGGAGGATTACCGGGGAGCTGTTTTTT. Together with reference TRBV5-1 and TRBJ2-2, the CDR3 gives the full variable domain: KAGVTQTPRYLIKTRGQQVTLSCSPISGHRSVSWYQQTPGQGLQFLFEYFSETQRNKGNFPGRFSGRQFSNSRSEMNVSTLELGDSALYLCASSSRETSGRITGELFFGEGSRLTVL.

This clonotype was seen only a few times. The rearrangement uses TRBV5-6 and TRBJ2-7; 7 nucleotides agree with TRBD2. J was trimmed by 1 base and V by 4 bases; bases with no gene match: 5. The CDR3 is made up of 14 amino acids. CDR1 and CDR2 (germline): SGHDT, YYEEEE. The CDR3 is CASSAIAGSYEQYF. CDR3 bases: TGTGCCAGCAGCGCGATAGCGGGTTCCTACGAGCAGTACTTC. Full variable domain (remainder filled in from reference TRBV5-6 and TRBJ2-7): DAGVTQSPTHLIKTRGQQVTLRCSPKSGHDTVSWYQQALGQGPQFIFQYYEEEERQRGNFPDRFSGHQFPNYSSELNVNALLLGDSALYLCASSAIAGSYEQYFGPGTRLTVT.

This clonotype was recorded many times. The chain is built from TRBV6-5 and TRBJ1-1; D is unclear. CDR3 length: 14 amino acids. The germline V and J ends were trimmed by 1 base and 1 base, with 7 bases remaining between them. Germline V gives CDR1 MNHEY, CDR2 SVGAGI. CDR3 sequence (DNA): TGTGCCAGCAGTTACTTGCACGGGAACACTGAAGCTTTCTTT. It is translated as CASSYLHGNTEAFF.

This clonotype was recorded at least ten times. CDR3 sequence reads: CASRIQEAGNQPQHF. CDR3 coding DNA: TGTGCCAGCAGGATACAGGAGGCGGGCAATCAGCCCCAGCATTTT. V usage is TRBV28 and J usage is TRBJ1-5; TRBD1 might be the D (5 bases). Germline V CDR1 and CDR2: MDHEN, SYDVKM. V lost 6 bases, J lost 2 bases, and 14 bases lay in between. The CDR3 consists of 15 residues.

This clonotype was seen a handful of times. The V and J genes are TRBV19 and TRBJ1-2, with D unclear. Per germline, CDR1 LNHDA and CDR2 SQIVND (reference sequence). The ends were cut back, 7 bases at V and 3 bases at J, with 15 bases in the middle. This CDR3 region has 14 residues. CDR3 residues: CASTEIGQHYGYTF. CDR3 sequence (DNA): TGTGCCAGTACCGAGATCGGGCAGCACTATGGCTACACCTTC.

The rearrangement links TRBV7-3 to TRBJ1-2, with TRBD1 matching 8 bases. The germline V gene has CDR1 SGHTA and CDR2 FQGTGA. The CDR3 spans 15 residues. J was trimmed by 6 bases and V by 5 bases; bases with no gene match: 11. The CDR3 sequence is CASSPFPGGVDGYTF. In DNA form, the CDR3 reads TGTGCCAGCAGCCCATTCCCAGGGGGCGTCGATGGCTACACCTTC. The whole variable domain, remainder taken from reference TRBV7-3 and TRBJ1-2, is GAGVSQTPSNKVTEKGKYVELRCDPISGHTALYWYRQSLGQGPEFLIYFQGTGAADDSGLPNDRFFAVRPEGSVSTLKIQRTERGDSAVYLCASSPFPGGVDGYTFGSGTRLTVV.

This clonotype was counted ten times or more. This chain links TRBV12-3 or TRBV12-4 with TRBJ1-1; D gene ambiguous. V was shortened by 6 bases and J by 4 bases, with 15 bases between the two germline ends. The CDR3 covers 14 residues. CDR3 in DNA: TGTGCCAGCAGCTCCTCGCCTCGTCTCACTGAAGCTTTCTTT. Amino acids: CASSSSPRLTEAFF.

This clonotype has only a few counts. V usage is TRBV30 and J usage is TRBJ1-1; no reliable D call. With 0 bases removed from V and 1 base from J, the gap between germline ends came to 15 bases. Germline lookup yields CDR1 GTSNPN and CDR2 SVGIG (reference sequence). CDR3 length: 16 amino acids. The chain's CDR3 is CAWSVPASLWNTEAFF. The DNA for the CDR3 is TGTGCCTGGAGTGTACCGGCTTCCCTATGGAACACTGAAGCTTTCTTT.

This clonotype was recorded only once. The rearrangement uses TRBV6-1 and TRBJ1-3; tentatively, D is TRBD1 (5 bases). The germline CDR1 and CDR2 sequences are MNHNS and SASEGT. The CDR3 runs to 17 residues. The V end was cut by 2 bases, the J end by 4 bases, with 18 bases between. CDR3 residues: CASSEWLGPVTGNTIYF. The DNA of the CDR3 is TGTGCCAGCAGTGAATGGTTGGGGCCAGTGACGGGAAACACCATATATTTT.

This clonotype has only one observation. Given a much more abundant clone one base away, this may be a read error. V and J are TRBV5-1 and TRBJ1-1; D gene unclear. CDR3 length: 15 residues. The V gene's germline CDR1 is SGHRS and CDR2 YFSETQ. Trimming left V 0 bases short and J 6 bases short, with 15 bases between. CDR3 nucleotide sequence: TGCGCCAGCAGCTTGGTGAGGGAATCTTACGCTGAAGCTTTCTTT. Its translation is CASSLVRESYAEAFF.

This clonotype has just a few counts. The V call is TRBV19, the J call TRBJ1-5; D may be TRBD1 (6 bases). The V end lost 4 bases, the J end lost 7 bases, and 11 bases lay between the germline ends. Germline CDR1 is LNHDA and CDR2 is SQIVND (reference sequence). CDR3 length: 13 amino acids. The DNA for the CDR3 is TGTGCCAGTAGTACGGGGGGGCTCCAGCCCCAGCATTTT. It codes for CASSTGGLQPQHF.

The chain recombines TRBV3-1 with TRBJ2-5; unclear D gene. Trimming removed 2 bases at V and 4 bases at J, with 14 bases between. The CDR3 is made up of 15 amino acids. Per germline, CDR1 LGHDT and CDR2 YNNKEL (reference sequence). The CDR3 region is CASSQLPPARETQYF. The DNA for the CDR3 is TGTGCCAGCAGCCAATTGCCTCCAGCGCGAGAGACCCAGTACTTC.

In this sample, this clonotype turned up many times. This rearrangement joins TRBV15 to TRBJ2-5; D tentatively reads TRBD1 or TRBD2 (5 bases each). The CDR3 is made up of 17 amino acids. The V end lost 0 bases, the J end lost 2 bases, and 16 bases lay between the germline ends. The germline V gene encodes CDR1 LNHNV and CDR2 YYDKDF (reference sequence). CDR3 coding DNA: TGTGCCACCAGCAGAGATCGGGGACGAGCCATTCAAGAGACCCAGTACTTC. It codes for CATSRDRGRAIQETQYF.

The genes are TRBV20-1 and TRBJ2-5; 12 bases are shared with TRBD2. V lost 3 bases to trimming and J lost 5 bases; unmatched junction nucleotides: 13. This CDR3 comprises 17 residues. CDR1 is DFQATT and CDR2 is SNEGSKA in the germline V gene (reference sequence). This chain's CDR3 is CSASRLAGGPGGETQYF. The CDR3, as DNA: TGCAGTGCTAGTAGGCTAGCGGGAGGGCCTGGGGGGGAGACCCAGTACTTC.

This clonotype has only a few counts. The CDR3 is CASSLLGGSVASYEQYF. Written as DNA, the CDR3 is TGCGCCAGCAGCTTGTTGGGCGGGAGCGTGGCCTCCTACGAGCAGTACTTC. The chain combines TRBV5-1 with TRBJ2-7, with TRBD2 matching over 7 bases. The CDR3 covers 17 residues. Germline CDR1 and CDR2: SGHRS and YFSETQ. V lost 1 base to trimming and J lost 0 bases; unmatched junction nucleotides: 10. Supplemented by reference TRBV5-1 and TRBJ2-7, the full variable domain reads KAGVTQTPRYLIKTRGQQVTLSCSPISGHRSVSWYQQTPGQGLQFLFEYFSETQRNKGNFPGRFSGRQFSNSRSEMNVSTLELGDSALYLCASSLLGGSVASYEQYFGPGTRLTVT.

This clonotype was counted only a few times. CDR3 nucleotides: TGTGCCAGCAGCTCGGGTCCGGTATTACAGGGGGCTGTTGAAAAACTGTTTTTT. This translates into CASSSGPVLQGAVEKLFF. This chain connects TRBV7-2 to TRBJ1-4; 9 bases agree with TRBD1. Germline-derived CDR1 and CDR2 are SGHTA and FQGNSA. The CDR3 extends over 18 amino acids. Unmatched junction bases numbered 16, after V lost 4 bases and J lost 7 bases.

Ten or more counts support this clonotype. This chain connects TRBV28 to TRBJ1-5; a possible D gene is TRBD1 (6 bases). CDR3 size: 17 residues. Trimming removed 8 bases from V and 2 bases from J, with 22 bases in between. In germline, CDR1 is MDHEN, CDR2 SYDVKM. CDR3 sequence (DNA): TGTGCCAGCCTTCGGGACAAAACAATAAGACGCAATCAGCCCCAGCATTTT. Protein product: CASLRDKTIRRNQPQHF.

A remark on this clonotype: A read error may account for a junction end that differs from germline. This chain joins TRBV10-3 and TRBJ2-7; weak D call: TRBD1 (7 bases). The CDR3 totals 14 residues. CDR1 and CDR2 from the germline V gene are ENHRY and SYGVKD. The CDR3 bases are TGTGCCATCGGTGAGACAGGGAGGCCCTACGAGCAGTACTTC. Translating it yields CAIGETGRPYEQYF.